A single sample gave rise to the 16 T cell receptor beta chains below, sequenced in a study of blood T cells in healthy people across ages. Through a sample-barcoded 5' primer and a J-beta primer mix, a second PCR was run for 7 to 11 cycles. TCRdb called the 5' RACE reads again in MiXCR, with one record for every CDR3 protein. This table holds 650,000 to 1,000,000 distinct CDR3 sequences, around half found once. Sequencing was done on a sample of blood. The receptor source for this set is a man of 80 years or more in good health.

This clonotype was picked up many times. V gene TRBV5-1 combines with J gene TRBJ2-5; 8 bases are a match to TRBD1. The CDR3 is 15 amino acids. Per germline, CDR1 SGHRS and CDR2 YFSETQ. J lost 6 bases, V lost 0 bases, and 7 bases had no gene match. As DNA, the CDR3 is TGCGCCAGCAGCTTGGACGGACAGGGAAGTCAGACCCAGTACTTC. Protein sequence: CASSLDGQGSQTQYF.

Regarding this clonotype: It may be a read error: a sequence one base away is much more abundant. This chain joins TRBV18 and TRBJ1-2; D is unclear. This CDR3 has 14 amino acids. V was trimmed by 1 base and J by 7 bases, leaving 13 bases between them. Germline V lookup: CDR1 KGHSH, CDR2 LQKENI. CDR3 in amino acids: CASSPRQALCGYTF. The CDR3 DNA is TGTGCCAGCTCACCACGGCAGGCGTTATGTGGCTACACCTTC.

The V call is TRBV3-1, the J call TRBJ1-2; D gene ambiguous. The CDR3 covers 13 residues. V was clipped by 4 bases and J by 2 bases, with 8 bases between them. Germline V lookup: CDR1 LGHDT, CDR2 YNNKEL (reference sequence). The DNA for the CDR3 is TGTGCCAGCAGCCCGCAGCTAAACTATGGCTACACCTTC. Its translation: CASSPQLNYGYTF.

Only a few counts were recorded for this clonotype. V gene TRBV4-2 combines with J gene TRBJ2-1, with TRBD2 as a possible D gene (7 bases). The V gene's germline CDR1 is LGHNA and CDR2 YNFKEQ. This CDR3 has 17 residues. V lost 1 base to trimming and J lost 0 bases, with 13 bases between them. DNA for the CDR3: TGTGCCAGCAGCCAAGTCCAGGGAGGGGGCTCCTACAATGAGCAGTTCTTC. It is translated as CASSQVQGGGSYNEQFF.

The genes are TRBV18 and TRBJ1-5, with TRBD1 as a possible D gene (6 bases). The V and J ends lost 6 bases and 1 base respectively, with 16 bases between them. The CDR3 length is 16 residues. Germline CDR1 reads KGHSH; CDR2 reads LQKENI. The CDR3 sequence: CASSPTSGASNQPQHF. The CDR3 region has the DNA TGTGCCAGCTCTCCCACGTCGGGGGCGAGCAATCAGCCCCAGCATTTT.

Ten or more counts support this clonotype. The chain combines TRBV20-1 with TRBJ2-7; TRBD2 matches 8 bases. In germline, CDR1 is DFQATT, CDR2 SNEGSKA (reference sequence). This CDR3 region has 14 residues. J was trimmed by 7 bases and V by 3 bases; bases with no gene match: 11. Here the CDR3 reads CSASPPAGVGEQYF. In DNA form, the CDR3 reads TGCAGTGCTAGTCCCCCAGCGGGAGTAGGAGAGCAGTACTTC.

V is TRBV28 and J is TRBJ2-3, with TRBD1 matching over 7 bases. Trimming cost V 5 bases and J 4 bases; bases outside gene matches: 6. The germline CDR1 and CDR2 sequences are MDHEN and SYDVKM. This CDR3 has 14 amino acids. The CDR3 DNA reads TGTGCCAGCAGTGAAAACAGGGGTTCAGATACGCAGTATTTT. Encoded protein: CASSENRGSDTQYF. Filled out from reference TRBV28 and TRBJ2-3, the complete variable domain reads DVKVTQSSRYLVKRTGEKVFLECVQDMDHENMFWYRQDPGLGLRLIYFSYDVKMKEKGDIPEGYSVSREKKERFSLILESASTNQTSMYLCASSENRGSDTQYFGPGTRLTVL.

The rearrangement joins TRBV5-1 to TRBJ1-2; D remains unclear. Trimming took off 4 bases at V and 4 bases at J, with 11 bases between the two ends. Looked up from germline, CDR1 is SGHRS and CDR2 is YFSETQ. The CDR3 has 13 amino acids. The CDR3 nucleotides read TGCGCCAGCAGCGTGGAGGGAGCCTATGGCTACACCTTC. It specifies CASSVEGAYGYTF.

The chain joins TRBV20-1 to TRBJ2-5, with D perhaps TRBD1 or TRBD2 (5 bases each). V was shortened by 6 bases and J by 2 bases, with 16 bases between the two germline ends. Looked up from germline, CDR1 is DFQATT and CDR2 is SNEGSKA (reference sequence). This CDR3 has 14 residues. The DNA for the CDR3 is TGCAGTGCCATGAACGGGGCTACTCAAGAGACCCAGTACTTC. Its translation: CSAMNGATQETQYF.

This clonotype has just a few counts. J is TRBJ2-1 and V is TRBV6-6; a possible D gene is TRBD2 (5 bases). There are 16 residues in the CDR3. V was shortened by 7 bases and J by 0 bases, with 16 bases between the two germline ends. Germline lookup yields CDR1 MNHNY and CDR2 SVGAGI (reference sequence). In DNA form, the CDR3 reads TGTGCCAGCAATGGAAGGACTTCCAACTCCTACAATGAGCAGTTCTTC. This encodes CASNGRTSNSYNEQFF.

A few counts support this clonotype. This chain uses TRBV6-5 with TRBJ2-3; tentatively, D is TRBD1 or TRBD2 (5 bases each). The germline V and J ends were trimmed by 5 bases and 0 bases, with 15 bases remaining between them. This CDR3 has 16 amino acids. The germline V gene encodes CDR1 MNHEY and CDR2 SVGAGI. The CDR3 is CASSQSRDGSTDTQYF. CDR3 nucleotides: TGTGCCAGCAGTCAATCCCGGGACGGAAGCACAGATACGCAGTATTTT.

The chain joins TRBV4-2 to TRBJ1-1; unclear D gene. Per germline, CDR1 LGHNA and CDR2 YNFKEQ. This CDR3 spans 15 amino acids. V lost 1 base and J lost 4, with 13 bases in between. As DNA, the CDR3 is TGTGCCAGCAGCCAAGGTCCCGATCCTATCACTGAAGCTTTCTTT. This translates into CASSQGPDPITEAFF.

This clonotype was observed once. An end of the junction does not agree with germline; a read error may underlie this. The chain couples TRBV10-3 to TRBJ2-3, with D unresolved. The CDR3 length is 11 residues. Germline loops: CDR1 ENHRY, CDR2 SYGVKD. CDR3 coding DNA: TGTACCATCAGCCAATCAGATACGCAGTATTTT. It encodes CTISQSDTQYF.

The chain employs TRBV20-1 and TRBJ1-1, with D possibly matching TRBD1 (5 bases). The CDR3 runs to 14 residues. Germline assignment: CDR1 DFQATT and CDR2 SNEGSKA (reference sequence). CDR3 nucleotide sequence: TGCGCCGCCCGGCGGGGGGGTTTGAACACTGAAGCTTTCTTT. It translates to CAARRGGLNTEAFF.

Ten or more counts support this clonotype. This chain's CDR3 is CASSEIVAVQETQYF. As DNA, the CDR3 is TGTGCCAGCAGTGAAATCGTTGCGGTACAAGAGACCCAGTACTTC. The rearrangement joins TRBV2 to TRBJ2-5; D unclear. The CDR3 runs 15 residues. CDR1 and CDR2 (germline): SNHLY, FYNNEI. V lost 2 bases and J lost 2, with 12 bases in between.

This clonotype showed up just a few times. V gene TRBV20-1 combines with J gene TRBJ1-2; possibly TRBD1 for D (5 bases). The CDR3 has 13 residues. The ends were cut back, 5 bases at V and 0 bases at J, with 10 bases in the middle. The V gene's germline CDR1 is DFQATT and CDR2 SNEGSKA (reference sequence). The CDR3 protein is CSAGDGTNYGYTF. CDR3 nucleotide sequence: TGCAGTGCTGGGGACGGGACTAACTATGGCTACACCTTC.